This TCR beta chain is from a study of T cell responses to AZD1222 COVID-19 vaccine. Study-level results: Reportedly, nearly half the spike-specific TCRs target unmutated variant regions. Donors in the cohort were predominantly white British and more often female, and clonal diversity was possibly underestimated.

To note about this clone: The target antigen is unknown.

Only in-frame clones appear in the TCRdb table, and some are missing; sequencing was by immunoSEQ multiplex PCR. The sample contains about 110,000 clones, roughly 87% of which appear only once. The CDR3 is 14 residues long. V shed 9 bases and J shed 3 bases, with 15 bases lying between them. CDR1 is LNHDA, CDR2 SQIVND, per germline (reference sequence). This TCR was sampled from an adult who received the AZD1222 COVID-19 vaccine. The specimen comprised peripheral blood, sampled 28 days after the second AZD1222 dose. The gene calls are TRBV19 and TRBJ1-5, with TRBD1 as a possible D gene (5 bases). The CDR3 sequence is CASRSVGPNQPQHF. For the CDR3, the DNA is TGTGCCAGCAGGTCGGTGGGGCCCAATCAGCCCCAGCATTTT.